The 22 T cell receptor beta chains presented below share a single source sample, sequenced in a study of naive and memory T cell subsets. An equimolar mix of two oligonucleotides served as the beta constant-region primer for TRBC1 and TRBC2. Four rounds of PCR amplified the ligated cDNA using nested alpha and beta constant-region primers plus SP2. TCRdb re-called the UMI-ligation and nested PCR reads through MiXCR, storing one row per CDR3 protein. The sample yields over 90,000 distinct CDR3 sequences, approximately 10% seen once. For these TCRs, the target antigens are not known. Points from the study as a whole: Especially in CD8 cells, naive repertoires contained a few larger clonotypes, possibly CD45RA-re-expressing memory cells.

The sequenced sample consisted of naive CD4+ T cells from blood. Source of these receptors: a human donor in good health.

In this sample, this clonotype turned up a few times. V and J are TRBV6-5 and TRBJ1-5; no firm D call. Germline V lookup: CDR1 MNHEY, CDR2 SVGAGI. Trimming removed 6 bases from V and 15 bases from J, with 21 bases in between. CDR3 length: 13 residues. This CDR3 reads CASRYRRTDQWHF. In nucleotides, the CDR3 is TGTGCCAGCAGATATCGGCGGACGGATCAATGGCATTTT.

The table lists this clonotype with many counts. The CDR3 bases are TGTGCCAGTAGTATATCGGGACTAGCGGACTCCTACGAGCAGTACTTC. It codes for CASSISGLADSYEQYF. The rearrangement uses TRBV19 and TRBJ2-7; the match to TRBD2 covers 11 bases. The V gene end was trimmed by 2 bases and the J gene end by 0 bases; junction bases not matched to a gene: 3. This CDR3 is built from 16 residues. Germline CDR1 is LNHDA and CDR2 is SQIVND (reference sequence).

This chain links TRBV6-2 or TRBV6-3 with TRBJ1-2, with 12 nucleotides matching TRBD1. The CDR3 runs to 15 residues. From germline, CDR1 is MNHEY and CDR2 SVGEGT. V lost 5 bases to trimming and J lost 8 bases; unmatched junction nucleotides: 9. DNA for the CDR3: TGTGCCAGCAGTCCCTCCGGGACAGGGGGCGTAGGCTACACCTTC. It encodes CASSPSGTGGVGYTF.

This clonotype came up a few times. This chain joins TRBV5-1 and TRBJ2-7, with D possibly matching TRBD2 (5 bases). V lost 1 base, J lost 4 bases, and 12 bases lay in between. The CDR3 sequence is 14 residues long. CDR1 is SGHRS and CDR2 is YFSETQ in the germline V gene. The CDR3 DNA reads TGCGCCAGCAGCTTGACCCAGCGGCTGTACGAGCAGTACTTC. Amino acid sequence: CASSLTQRLYEQYF.

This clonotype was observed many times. The CDR3 DNA reads TGTGCCAGCAGTTTTTCAGGGGTCCCCGATACGCAGTATTTT. This gives the protein CASSFSGVPDTQYF. The chain couples TRBV12-3 or TRBV12-4 to TRBJ2-3; possible D gene TRBD1, 6 bases. This CDR3 comprises 14 residues. Trimming left V 3 bases short and J 6 bases short, with 13 bases between.

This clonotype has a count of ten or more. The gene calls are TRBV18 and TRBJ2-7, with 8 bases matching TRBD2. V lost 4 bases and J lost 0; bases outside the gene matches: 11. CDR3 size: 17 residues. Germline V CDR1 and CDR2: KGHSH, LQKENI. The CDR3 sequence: CASSLTISGVSSYEQYF. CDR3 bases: TGTGCCAGCTCACTCACAATTAGCGGGGTAAGCTCCTACGAGCAGTACTTC.

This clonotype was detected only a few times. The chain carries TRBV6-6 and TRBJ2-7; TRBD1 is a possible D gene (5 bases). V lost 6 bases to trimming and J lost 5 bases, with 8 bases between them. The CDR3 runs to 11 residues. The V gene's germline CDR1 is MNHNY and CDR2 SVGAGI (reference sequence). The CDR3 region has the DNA TGTGCCAGCAGCAGGGTGAACGAGCAGTACTTC. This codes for CASSRVNEQYF.

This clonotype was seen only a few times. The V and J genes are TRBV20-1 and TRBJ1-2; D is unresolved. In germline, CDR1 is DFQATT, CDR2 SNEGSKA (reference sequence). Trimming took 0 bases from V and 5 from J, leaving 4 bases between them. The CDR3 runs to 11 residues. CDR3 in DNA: TGCAGTGCTAGAGAGATTTATGGCTACACCTTC. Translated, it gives CSAREIYGYTF.

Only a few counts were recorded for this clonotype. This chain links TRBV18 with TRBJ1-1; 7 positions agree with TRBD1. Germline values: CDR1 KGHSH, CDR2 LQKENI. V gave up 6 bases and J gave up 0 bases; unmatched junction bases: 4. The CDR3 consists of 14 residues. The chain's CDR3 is CASSPDRLNTEAFF. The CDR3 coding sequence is TGTGCCAGCTCCCCGGACAGGCTGAACACTGAAGCTTTCTTT. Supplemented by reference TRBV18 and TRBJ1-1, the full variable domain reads NAGVMQNPRHLVRRRGQEARLRCSPMKGHSHVYWYRQLPEEGLKFMVYLQKENIIDESGMPKERFSAEFPKEGPSILRIQQVVRGDSAAYFCASSPDRLNTEAFFGQGTRLTVV.

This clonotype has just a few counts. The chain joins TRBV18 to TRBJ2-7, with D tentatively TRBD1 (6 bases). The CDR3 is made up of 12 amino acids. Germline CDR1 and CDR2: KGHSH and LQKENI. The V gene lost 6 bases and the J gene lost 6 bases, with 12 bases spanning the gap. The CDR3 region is CASSKDRTEQYF. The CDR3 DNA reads TGTGCCAGCTCGAAAGACAGGACCGAGCAGTACTTC.

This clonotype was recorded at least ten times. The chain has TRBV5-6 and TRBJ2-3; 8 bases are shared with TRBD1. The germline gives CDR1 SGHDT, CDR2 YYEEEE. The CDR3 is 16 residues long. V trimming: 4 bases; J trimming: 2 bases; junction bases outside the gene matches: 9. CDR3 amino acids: CASSQATGAHTDTQYF. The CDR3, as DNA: TGTGCCAGCAGCCAAGCGACAGGGGCCCACACAGATACGCAGTATTTT.

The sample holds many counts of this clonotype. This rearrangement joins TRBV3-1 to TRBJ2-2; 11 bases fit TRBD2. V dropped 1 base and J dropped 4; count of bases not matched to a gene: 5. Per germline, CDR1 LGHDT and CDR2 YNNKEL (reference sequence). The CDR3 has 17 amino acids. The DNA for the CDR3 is TGTGCCAGCAGCCAAGGGGCACTAGCGGGAGCCACCGGGGAGCTGTTTTTT. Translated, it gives CASSQGALAGATGELFF.

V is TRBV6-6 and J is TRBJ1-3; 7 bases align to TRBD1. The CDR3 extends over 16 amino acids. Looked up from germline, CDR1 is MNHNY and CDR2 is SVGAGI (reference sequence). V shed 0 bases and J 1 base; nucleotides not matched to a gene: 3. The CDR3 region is CASSYSSGGSGNTIYF. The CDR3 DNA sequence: TGTGCCAGCAGTTACTCGTCAGGGGGATCTGGAAACACCATATATTTT.

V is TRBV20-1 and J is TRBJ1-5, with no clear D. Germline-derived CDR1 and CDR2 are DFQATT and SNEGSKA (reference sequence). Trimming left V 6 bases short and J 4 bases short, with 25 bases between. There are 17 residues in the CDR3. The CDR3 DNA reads TGCAGTGCCAGCCGGGTCCCCGAACTTATAGGGAATCAGCCCCAGCATTTT. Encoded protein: CSASRVPELIGNQPQHF.

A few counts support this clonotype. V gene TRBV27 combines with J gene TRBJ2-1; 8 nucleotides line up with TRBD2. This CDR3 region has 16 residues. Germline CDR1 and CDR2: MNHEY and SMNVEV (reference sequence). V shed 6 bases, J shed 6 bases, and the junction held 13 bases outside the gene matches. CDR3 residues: CASRGEGTRVGNEQFF. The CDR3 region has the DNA TGTGCCAGCAGGGGAGAAGGGACTAGGGTCGGCAATGAGCAGTTCTTC.

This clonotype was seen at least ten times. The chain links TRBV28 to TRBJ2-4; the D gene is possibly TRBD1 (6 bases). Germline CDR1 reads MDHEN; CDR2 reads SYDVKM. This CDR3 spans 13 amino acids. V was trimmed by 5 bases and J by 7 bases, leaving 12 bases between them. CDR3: CASSASRGNIQYF. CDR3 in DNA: TGTGCCAGCAGTGCATCCAGGGGTAACATTCAGTACTTC.

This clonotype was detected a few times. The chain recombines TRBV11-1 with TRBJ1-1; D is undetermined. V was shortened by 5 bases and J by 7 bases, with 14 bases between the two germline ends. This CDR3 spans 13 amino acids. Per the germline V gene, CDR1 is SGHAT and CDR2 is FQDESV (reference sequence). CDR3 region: CASSTHHSVEAFF. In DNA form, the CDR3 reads TGTGCCAGCAGCACCCACCATTCCGTTGAAGCTTTCTTT.

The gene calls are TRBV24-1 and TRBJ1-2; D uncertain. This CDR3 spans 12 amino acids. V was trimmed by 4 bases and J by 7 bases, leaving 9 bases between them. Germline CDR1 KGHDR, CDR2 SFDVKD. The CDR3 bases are TGTGCCACCAGTGAGGGGAACGCTGGCTACACCTTC. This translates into CATSEGNAGYTF.

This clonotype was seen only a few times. DNA of the CDR3: TGTGCCAGCAGTTACTCTTATGCAAACTTACCCATTTACGAGCAGTACTTC. Protein sequence: CASSYSYANLPIYEQYF. The chain uses TRBV6-2 or TRBV6-3 and TRBJ2-7; D is undetermined. CDR1 MNHEY and CDR2 SVGEGT come from the germline V gene. The CDR3 consists of 17 residues. V was shortened by 0 bases and J by 4 bases, with 19 bases between the two germline ends.

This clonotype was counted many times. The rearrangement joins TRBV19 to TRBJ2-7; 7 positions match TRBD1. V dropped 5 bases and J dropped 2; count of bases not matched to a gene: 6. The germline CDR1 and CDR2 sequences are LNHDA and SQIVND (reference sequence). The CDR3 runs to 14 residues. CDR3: CASSRTGLTYEQYF. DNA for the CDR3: TGTGCCAGTAGTCGGACAGGCCTTACCTACGAGCAGTACTTC.

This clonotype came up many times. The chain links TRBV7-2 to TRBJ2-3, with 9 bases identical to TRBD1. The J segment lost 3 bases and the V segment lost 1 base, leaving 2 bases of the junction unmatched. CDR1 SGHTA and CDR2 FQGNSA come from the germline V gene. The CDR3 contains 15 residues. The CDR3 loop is CASSLDRGPTDTQYF. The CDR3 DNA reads TGTGCCAGCAGCTTAGACAGGGGGCCTACAGATACGCAGTATTTT.

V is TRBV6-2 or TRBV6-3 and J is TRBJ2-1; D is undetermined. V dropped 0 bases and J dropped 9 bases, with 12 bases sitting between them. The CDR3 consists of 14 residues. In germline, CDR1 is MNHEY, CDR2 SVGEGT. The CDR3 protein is CASSYSVTVGEQFF. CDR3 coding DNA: TGTGCCAGCAGTTACTCAGTCACGGTTGGTGAGCAGTTCTTC.